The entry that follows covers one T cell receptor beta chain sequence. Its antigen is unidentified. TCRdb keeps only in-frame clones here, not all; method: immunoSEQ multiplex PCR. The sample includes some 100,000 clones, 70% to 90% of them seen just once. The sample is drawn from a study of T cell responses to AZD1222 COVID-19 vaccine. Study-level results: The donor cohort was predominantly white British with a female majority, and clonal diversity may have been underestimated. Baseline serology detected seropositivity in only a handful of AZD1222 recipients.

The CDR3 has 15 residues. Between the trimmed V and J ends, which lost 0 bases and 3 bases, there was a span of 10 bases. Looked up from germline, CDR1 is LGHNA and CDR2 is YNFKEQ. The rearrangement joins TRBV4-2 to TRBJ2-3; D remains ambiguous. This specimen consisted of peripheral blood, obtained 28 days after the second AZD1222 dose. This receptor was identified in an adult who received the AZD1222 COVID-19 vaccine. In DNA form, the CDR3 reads TGTGCCAGCAGCCAAGAAGGTGTCCCAACAGATACGCAGTATTTT. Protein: CASSQEGVPTDTQYF.